This T cell receptor beta chain appears in the sequencing data of a study of cytomegalovirus exposure and HLA in healthy donors. Findings of the study overall: Associated with HLA alleles at 0.05 false discovery rate in a later analysis were some 18,000 TCR beta sequences.

13 Jbeta primers and 60 Vbeta primers were used for the PCR. Profiling relied on immunoSEQ multiplex PCR, and the TCRdb table lists in-frame clones only, not all of them. The sample lists 200,000 or so clones, about four fifths occurring once. The CDR3 is 15 amino acids. CDR1 and CDR2 (germline): LGHNA, YSLEER. Losses at the gene ends were 1 base for V and 5 bases for J; bases not matched to a gene: 6. Worth noting for this clone: Antigen: not known.

The J gene is TRBJ2-3, the V gene TRBV4-3, with 7 bases that match TRBD2. This sequence originates from a woman aged 30 to 39 in good health and CMV-seropositive. The sample comprised PBMCs. This CDR3 is CASSQARPGGDTQYF. In DNA, the CDR3 is TGCGCCAGCAGCCAAGCAAGGCCGGGAGGAGATACGCAGTATTTT.